The 18 T cell receptor beta chains in this list originate from one sample, sequenced in a study of T cells in Graves' hyperthyroidism and ophthalmopathy. Amplification of TCR beta CDR3 regions used RNA as the template. Primed by the HTBI set, a first-round RT-PCR was run on the TCR CDR3. A single record per CDR3 protein comes from TCRdb applying MiXCR to the multiplex PCR reads. The table has 370,000 or so distinct CDR3 sequences, approximately 14% seen once. The sequencing input was blood. The receptors stem from a woman younger than 30 with Graves' hyperthyroidism that later progressed to Graves' ophthalmopathy.

This clonotype was detected ten times or more. V gene TRBV12-3 or TRBV12-4 combines with J gene TRBJ1-3, with TRBD1 matching over 8 bases. V lost 5 bases, J lost 0 bases, and 6 bases stayed unmatched. The CDR3 spans 16 residues. This CDR3 is CASSKDRGHSGNTIYF. The CDR3 DNA is TGTGCCAGCAGTAAAGACAGGGGCCACTCTGGAAACACCATATATTTT.

This clonotype has at least ten counts. The chain links TRBV7-2 to TRBJ1-1, with no clear D. The CDR3 has 13 residues. The V gene's germline CDR1 is SGHTA and CDR2 FQGNSA. V lost 3 bases to trimming and J lost 1 base, with 6 bases between them. The CDR3 here is CASSLGWNTEAFF. In nucleotides, the CDR3 is TGTGCCAGCAGCTTGGGTTGGAACACTGAAGCTTTCTTT.

V gene TRBV28 combines with J gene TRBJ2-2, with a tentative D call TRBD2 (6 bases). CDR1 and CDR2 (germline): MDHEN, SYDVKM. CDR3 size: 14 residues. With 6 bases removed from V and 5 bases from J, the gap between germline ends came to 13 bases. The CDR3 DNA reads TGTGCCAGCAGATTCGCGCGGGGAACCGGGGAGCTGTTTTTT. Translating gives CASRFARGTGELFF. The full variable domain, with the rest looked up from reference TRBV28 and TRBJ2-2, is DVKVTQSSRYLVKRTGEKVFLECVQDMDHENMFWYRQDPGLGLRLIYFSYDVKMKEKGDIPEGYSVSREKKERFSLILESASTNQTSMYLCASRFARGTGELFFGEGSRLTVL.

The chain has TRBV7-2 and TRBJ2-7; 8 bases are shared with TRBD2. The V and J ends lost 2 bases and 2 bases, in that order; junction bases with no gene match: 8. The CDR3 is 16 amino acids. Germline CDR1 reads SGHTA; CDR2 reads FQGNSA. In nucleotides, the CDR3 is TGTGCCAGCAGCTTAAGATCGGGACTAGAGACCTACGAGCAGTACTTC. Translation: CASSLRSGLETYEQYF.

At least ten counts were recorded for this clonotype. The J gene is TRBJ1-1, the V gene TRBV10-3; TRBD1 matches 10 bases. The CDR3 runs to 17 residues. Germline V gene sequence: CDR1 ENHRY, CDR2 SYGVKD. Trimming took 10 bases from V and 6 from J; bases not matched to a gene: 20. In DNA, the CDR3 is TGTGCCACTCAACATCGACAGGGGGCCGTACCGCACCCTGAAGCTTTCTTT. It yields the protein CATQHRQGAVPHPEAFF.

This clonotype was seen a few times. A much larger clone lies a single base off, so this may be a read error. The CDR3: CASSAGTQYF. CDR3 sequence (DNA): TGTGCCAGCAGTGCAGGTACGCAGTATTTT. This chain connects TRBV2 to TRBJ2-3; unclear D gene. Germline CDR1 and CDR2: SNHLY and FYNNEI. The CDR3 sequence is 10 residues long. V dropped 4 bases and J dropped 8 bases, with 4 bases sitting between them.

This clonotype was detected many times. This chain connects TRBV27 to TRBJ2-7; D may be TRBD1 or TRBD2 (6 bases each). V lost 3 bases to trimming and J lost 3 bases, with 9 bases between them. The CDR3 is 13 amino acids. The germline CDR1 and CDR2 sequences are MNHEY and SMNVEV (reference sequence). The CDR3 nucleotides are TGTGCCAGCAGTTTCAGGGGAGGCTACGAGCAGTACTTC. Translated, it gives CASSFRGGYEQYF.

Notes on this clonotype: Relative to the germline gene, one junction end is altered; a read error may explain this. The chain employs TRBV28 and TRBJ2-7; D call uncertain. Germline CDR1 reads MDHEN; CDR2 reads SYDVKM. The CDR3 length is 13 residues. This CDR3 reads CAGSFYRAYEQYF. CDR3 in DNA: TGTGCCGGCAGTTTCTATAGGGCCTACGAGCAGTACTTC.

The sample holds many counts of this clonotype. The chain joins TRBV20-1 to TRBJ1-5; the match to TRBD1 covers 7 bases. The junction had 5 bases not matched to a gene; V was cut back by 1 base and J by 2 bases. The CDR3 consists of 15 residues. Germline V gene sequence: CDR1 DFQATT, CDR2 SNEGSKA (reference sequence). The CDR3 region has the DNA TGCAGTGCTAGAGTTCCTGACAGGGGCAATCAGCCCCAGCATTTT. Its translation: CSARVPDRGNQPQHF.

This clonotype was seen many times. V gene TRBV13 combines with J gene TRBJ1-2; a weak D match, TRBD1 (5 bases). Trimming removed 5 bases from V and 0 bases from J, with 16 bases in between. The CDR3 is 16 amino acids. Germline-derived CDR1 and CDR2 are PRHDT and FYEKMQ (reference sequence). In DNA form, the CDR3 reads TGTGCCAGCAGCCCCTTCCCGGGACTGCCTAACTATGGCTACACCTTC. Translation gives CASSPFPGLPNYGYTF.

This clonotype has more than one count but fewer than ten. The chain joins TRBV2 to TRBJ2-7; possibly TRBD1 for D (5 bases). The V gene's germline CDR1 is SNHLY and CDR2 FYNNEI. CDR3 length equals 14 residues. Trimming stripped 3 bases from V and 5 bases from J, with 14 bases between. The DNA of the CDR3 is TGTGCCAGCAGTGATGGGCAGGGCCATGACGAGCAGTACTTC. It specifies CASSDGQGHDEQYF.

This clonotype was detected many times. The V gene is TRBV2, the J gene TRBJ2-5, with 7 bases matching TRBD2. This CDR3 is 14 amino acids long. Germline-derived CDR1 and CDR2 are SNHLY and FYNNEI. V trimming: 7 bases; J trimming: 3 bases; junction bases outside the gene matches: 8. The CDR3: CASTPGLREETQYF. CDR3 sequence (DNA): TGTGCCAGCACTCCGGGACTAAGGGAAGAGACCCAGTACTTC.

The rearrangement links TRBV3-1 to TRBJ2-7; TRBD2 aligns across 8 bases. The CDR3 sequence is 16 residues long. Germline V gene sequence: CDR1 LGHDT, CDR2 YNNKEL (reference sequence). Germline trimming cut 5 bases from V and 2 bases from J; bases unmatched to any gene: 11. The CDR3 loop reads CASSTTERGRTYEQYF. In DNA, the CDR3 is TGTGCCAGCAGCACTACTGAGCGGGGGAGGACCTACGAGCAGTACTTC.

Many counts were recorded for this clonotype. The rearrangement joins TRBV27 to TRBJ1-2; 11 bases are a match to TRBD1. The CDR3 is 13 residues long. The trim removed 10 bases at V and 7 bases at J, leaving 8 bases unmatched. The germline CDR1 and CDR2 sequences are MNHEY and SMNVEV (reference sequence). Written as DNA, the CDR3 is TGTGCCACCATGGGACAGGGGGTGGTTGGCTACACCTTC. It translates to CATMGQGVVGYTF.

This clonotype was seen ten or more times. This chain joins TRBV18 and TRBJ1-4; D remains unclear. CDR3 size: 13 residues. V was shortened by 1 base and J by 8 bases, with 8 bases between the two germline ends. The germline V gene has CDR1 KGHSH and CDR2 LQKENI. The CDR3 DNA is TGTGCCAGCTCACCACAGGGTGGCGAAAAACTGTTTTTT. Protein: CASSPQGGEKLFF.

This clonotype was found many times. CDR3 loop: CASSRPGQGRTNQETQYF. CDR3 sequence (DNA): TGTGCCAGCAGCCGGCCGGGACAGGGGCGTACGAACCAAGAGACCCAGTACTTC. The chain has TRBV2 and TRBJ2-5; 10 positions agree with TRBD1. With V trimmed by 6 bases and J by 0 bases, 13 bases remained unmatched. Looked up from germline, CDR1 is SNHLY and CDR2 is FYNNEI. This CDR3 is built from 18 residues.

Only a few counts were recorded for this clonotype. The chain employs TRBV19 and TRBJ2-2, with 9 nucleotides matching TRBD1. The junction had 8 bases not matched to a gene; V was cut back by 8 bases and J by 4 bases. From germline, CDR1 is LNHDA and CDR2 SQIVND (reference sequence). The CDR3 has 15 residues. CDR3 sequence (DNA): TGTGCCAGTGTAAGACAGGGGGGTTTCACCGGGGAGCTGTTTTTT. Amino acid sequence: CASVRQGGFTGELFF.

This clonotype was counted many times. This chain links TRBV11-3 with TRBJ2-7, with no clear D. V lost 5 bases and J 2 bases, leaving 7 bases between the germline ends. This CDR3 comprises 12 residues. Germline CDR1 SGHNT, CDR2 YENEEA. CDR3 sequence: CASSRQPYEQYF. The CDR3 DNA reads as TGTGCCAGCAGCCGCCAACCCTACGAGCAGTACTTC.